The source of this T cell receptor (beta chain) is a study of OX40 agonist ivuxolimab in advanced cancers. Repertoires were generated with immunoSEQ multiplex PCR, while TCRdb's copy carries only in-frame clones and drops some. The sample includes some 41,000 clones, 86% of them seen just once. The V gene's germline CDR1 is MNHNS and CDR2 SASEGT. V dropped 5 bases and J dropped 4 bases, with 14 bases sitting between them. The CDR3 is 15 amino acids. The source was CD4+ or CD8+ T cells sorted from blood, collected in a trial of the OX40 agonist ivuxolimab. This sequence joins TRBV6-1 and TRBJ2-2, with D perhaps matching TRBD1 or TRBD2 (6 bases each). The receptor was isolated from an adult with an advanced solid tumor such as melanoma, head and neck, liver or kidney cancer. The CDR3 reads CASSTGSGGTGELFF. As DNA, the CDR3 is TGTGCCAGCAGTACAGGGTCCGGGGGCACCGGGGAGCTGTTTTTT.